Each of the 9 T cell receptor beta chains below was sequenced from the same sample in a study of OX40 agonist ivuxolimab in advanced cancers. Assay used: immunoSEQ multiplex PCR; TCRdb lists only in-frame clones, some missing. The repertoire holds 60,000 to 75,000 clones, with 85% to 90% as singletons. This sample comprised CD4+ or CD8+ T cells sorted from blood, obtained in a trial of the OX40 agonist ivuxolimab. The receptors were sampled from an adult with an advanced solid tumor such as melanoma, head and neck, liver or kidney cancer.

The chain links TRBV6-1 to TRBJ1-1; D ambiguous. There are 13 residues in the CDR3. V was clipped by 5 bases and J by 3 bases, with 10 bases between them. Germline assignment: CDR1 MNHNS and CDR2 SASEGT. The CDR3 spells CASSFLGYTEAFF. The DNA of the CDR3 is TGTGCCAGCAGTTTCCTCGGCTACACTGAAGCTTTCTTT.

The chain couples TRBV14 to TRBJ2-1, with 11 nucleotides matching TRBD2. CDR1 and CDR2 (germline): SGHDN, FVKESK. The trim removed 2 bases at V and 8 bases at J, leaving 5 bases unmatched. The CDR3 sequence is 15 residues long. DNA for the CDR3: TGTGCCAGCAGCCAAAGTCTAGCGGGAGGCGATGAGCAGTTCTTC. Translation: CASSQSLAGGDEQFF.

J is TRBJ2-7 and V is TRBV5-6, with 8 bases lining up with TRBD2. Losses at the gene ends were 4 bases for V and 2 bases for J; bases not matched to a gene: 8. The length of the CDR3 is 15 residues. Germline lookup yields CDR1 SGHDT and CDR2 YYEEEE. In DNA, the CDR3 is TGTGCCAGCAGCCCTCTAGCGGGTCCGACCTACGAGCAGTACTTC. Protein: CASSPLAGPTYEQYF.

The genes are TRBV7-2 and TRBJ2-5, with a tentative D call TRBD1 (5 bases). Trimming removed 0 bases from V and 13 bases from J, with 15 bases in between. This CDR3 is 13 amino acids long. Per the germline V gene, CDR1 is SGHTA and CDR2 is FQGNSA. The CDR3 bases are TGTGCCAGCAGCTTAGCTGGCAGGGAAAGGCCGTACTTC. It specifies CASSLAGRERPYF.

This clone was recorded a few times. The V call is TRBV10-2, the J call TRBJ2-7; TRBD2 aligns across 8 bases. The CDR3 runs 14 residues. The germline V gene has CDR1 WSHSY and CDR2 SAAADI. With V trimmed by 7 bases and J by 5 bases, 10 bases remained unmatched. The CDR3 region is CASTGGQGVDEQYF. DNA of the CDR3: TGCGCCAGCACGGGGGGGCAGGGCGTCGACGAGCAGTACTTC.

This clone came up once. The chain uses TRBV7-9 and TRBJ2-1, with 7 bases aligning to TRBD1. Germline V gene lookup returns CDR1 SEHNR and CDR2 FQNEAQ (reference sequence). The J segment lost 4 bases and the V segment lost 8 bases, leaving 5 bases of the junction unmatched. This CDR3 has 13 residues. The CDR3, as DNA: TGTGCCAGCGGACAGGCCCTTTACAATGAGCAGTTCTTC. It translates to CASGQALYNEQFF.

Comments on this clone: In the same sample, other DNA sequences code for this CDR3. The chain joins TRBV11-3 to TRBJ2-7, with D uncertain. Germline CDR1 and CDR2: SGHNT and YENEEA. The CDR3 is 14 amino acids. V dropped 3 bases and J dropped 0 bases, with 9 bases sitting between them. The CDR3 protein is CASSFGASSYEQYF. CDR3 DNA sequence: TGTGCCAGCAGCTTCGGCGCAAGCTCCTACGAGCAGTACTTC.

J is TRBJ2-4 and V is TRBV7-6; no clear D. Germline CDR1 reads SGHVS; CDR2 reads FNYEAQ. Trimming took 5 bases from V and 0 from J, leaving 17 bases between them. The CDR3 contains 17 residues. In DNA form, the CDR3 reads TGTGCCAGCAGCCCCGGATGGAAACCTCTAGCCAAAAACATTCAGTACTTC. Translation gives CASSPGWKPLAKNIQYF.

In the case of this clone: The limits of the CDR3 on the DNA are not certain, so only TCRdb's listed CDR3 is given. This chain uses TRBV5-1 with TRBJ2-5; the table gives TRBD2 as D, unverified against the DNA. The V gene's germline CDR1 is SGHRS and CDR2 YFSETQ. The CDR3 region is 20 residues in length, termini included. The chain's CDR3 is CASSYSYEQYFGSHRPEQYF.